This record concerns one T cell receptor beta chain sequence. The sample is drawn from a study of blood T cell repertoires in COVID-19. Followed over time, Seattle patients had been enrolled while infection was active. Trimming at V came to 5 bases and at J to 4 bases, leaving 13 bases not matched to a gene. The CDR3 sequence is 17 residues long. Looked up from germline, CDR1 is PRHDT and CDR2 is FYEKMQ (reference sequence). Study processing details: Scientists estimated how many nucleated cells there were by amplifying reference gene primers. Clones were sequenced by immunoSEQ multiplex PCR, and TCRdb holds only the in-frame ones, with some missing. V and J calls and clone size are those listed in that table; D and trimming were worked out from the DNA. The table includes some 180,000 clones, approximately 90% detected once.

The sequencing input was peripheral blood. This chain uses TRBV13 with TRBJ2-7, with 11 bases lining up with TRBD1. The TCR originated in a young man with COVID-19, enrolled during active disease. CDR3 DNA: TGTGCCAGCAGCCAGGGACAGGGGGTCTATAGTTCTTACGAGCAGTACTTC. Its protein product is CASSQGQGVYSSYEQYF.